A selection of T cell receptor beta chains follows, all from one sample in a study of blood T cell repertoires in COVID-19. Produced via immunoSEQ multiplex PCR; TCRdb's table is partial and in-frame only. The sample lists fewer than 350,000 clones, about 89% occurring once. Material: PBMCs or T cells enriched from blood (not recorded which). These receptors were obtained from a woman aged 40 to 50 who had recovered from COVID-19. Each CDR3 is given with its conserved first and last residue. Fields, in order: J gene, D gene, V gene, CDR3 DNA, CDR3 protein. D genes are given only for firm matches.

TRBJ2-5,TRBD2,TRBV5-1,TGCGCCAGCAGCTTTAGCGGGACTGGGGAGACCCAGTACTTC,CASSFSGTGETQYF
TRBJ1-5,-,TRBV4-2,TGTGCCAGCAGCCTGCAGGGAAATCAGCCCCAGCATTTT,CASSLQGNQPQHF
TRBJ1-2,-,TRBV7-2,TGTGCCAGCAGCCCCGGCGGCGTCCGAGCCGACTATGGCTACACCTTC,CASSPGGVRADYGYTF
TRBJ1-2,-,TRBV11-2,TGTGCCAGCAGCTTAGATAAACAGGGCCGGCAATGGGGCTACACCTTC,CASSLDKQGRQWGYTF
TRBJ2-3,TRBD2,TRBV24-1,TGTGCCACCAGTGACGGGACCCGCGGGAGACCAGATACGCAGTATTTT,CATSDGTRGRPDTQYF
TRBJ2-1,-,TRBV7-2,TGTGCCAGCAGCCGTCTTGGGGCCGGGGCGGGGGCCTTCTTC,CASSRLGAGAGAFF
TRBJ2-5,-,TRBV11-3,TGTGCCAGCAGCTTAGGCCCTAAGGAGACCCAGTACTTC,CASSLGPKETQYF
TRBJ2-1,TRBD2,TRBV7-9,TGTGCCAGCAGCTCTTCCGGACTAGCGGTTTACAATGAGCAGTTCTTC,CASSSSGLAVYNEQFF
TRBJ1-1,TRBD1,TRBV2,TGTGCCAGCAGCGAACTTTGGACAGGGCGAATGGCTGAAGCTTTCTTT,CASSELWTGRMAEAFF
TRBJ2-7,TRBD1,TRBV3-1/TRBV3-2,TGTGCCAGCAGCCAAATGGACAGGGACTACGAGCAGTACTTC,CASSQMDRDYEQYF